This T cell receptor (beta chain) was obtained from a study of early T cells in non-severe SARS-CoV-2 infection. TCRdb re-analysed the 5' RACE reads in MiXCR, keeping a single row per CDR3 protein. The profile shows approximately 71,000 distinct CDR3 sequences, about a tenth of them singletons. Germline V gene sequence: CDR1 KGHDR, CDR2 SFDVKD. The CDR3 is 16 residues long. Trimming left V 4 bases short and J 4 bases short, with 18 bases between. This clonotype was observed many times. This chain uses TRBV24-1 with TRBJ2-5; no firm D call. This TCR was recovered from an adult who was a healthcare worker with PCR-confirmed SARS-CoV-2 infection or an uninfected control (not recorded which). Sample: whole blood. The CDR3, as DNA: TGTGCCACCAGTGACCCCGAATGGTCGCGCGGAGAGACCCAGTACTTC. It is translated as CATSDPEWSRGETQYF.